The TCR beta chain under discussion was sequenced for a study of molecular identifiers for immune sequencing clone quantification. TCRdb called the PCR reads again in MiXCR, with one record for every CDR3 protein. The sample records around 300,000 distinct CDR3 sequences, under 25% being singletons. This clonotype came up many times. V was pared by 3 bases and J by 4 bases, with 14 bases between. The CDR3 runs to 14 residues. Germline V gene data show CDR1 as SGDLS and CDR2 as YYNGEE. The sequenced material came from naive CD8+ T cells from blood, with Jurkat cell RNA spiked in. The sample's subset: FACS-sorted CD8+CD4-CCR7+CD45RA+ naive T cells. The sequence was collected from a human donor in good health. Some libraries in this study had Jurkat cell RNA spiked in. V and J are TRBV9 and TRBJ2-7, with no clear D. The chain's CDR3 is CASSAGDHRYEQYF. The DNA for the CDR3 is TGTGCCAGCAGCGCCGGTGACCATCGGTACGAGCAGTACTTC.